Each of the 16 T cell receptor beta chains below was sequenced from the same sample in a study of human thymus T cells. The table came from immunoSEQ multiplex PCR; TCRdb's copy has only in-frame clones and leaves some out. The data show tens of thousands of clones, 95% seen once. From resections taken during corrective heart surgery, the thymus tissue was obtained. Material: thymus tissue. The receptors shown here come from a girl less than two years old with a congenital heart defect but otherwise immunologically healthy.

CDR3 coding DNA: TGCAGCGCCGGACAAGAAGCTTTCTTT. It encodes CSAGQEAFF. This chain connects TRBV29-1 to TRBJ1-1, with a tentative D call TRBD1 (5 bases). Trimming pared 7 bases from V and 8 bases from J, leaving 8 bases between. The CDR3 runs 9 residues. Per the germline V gene, CDR1 is SQVTM and CDR2 is ANQGSEA.

V is TRBV27 and J is TRBJ2-7, with D perhaps being TRBD1 or TRBD2 (6 bases each). The germline CDR1 and CDR2 sequences are MNHEY and SMNVEV (reference sequence). Trimming cost V 5 bases and J 7 bases, with 9 bases left between them. The length of the CDR3 is 11 residues. In DNA, the CDR3 is TGTGCCAGCAGTGGGGGGCTGGAGCAGTACTTC. Its protein is CASSGGLEQYF.

V gene TRBV2 combines with J gene TRBJ2-5; maybe TRBD1 (7 bases). Trimming removed 6 bases at V and 7 bases at J, with 15 bases between. Germline values: CDR1 SNHLY, CDR2 FYNNEI. The CDR3 contains 13 residues. The CDR3 DNA is TGTGCCAGCAGGAGACTAGGGGGCTGGACCCAGTACTTC. Translating it yields CASRRLGGWTQYF.

This clone appeared once. This rearrangement joins TRBV5-4 to TRBJ2-3; 8 bases fit TRBD2. Germline lookup yields CDR1 SGHNT and CDR2 YYREEE (reference sequence). This CDR3 region has 15 residues. V lost 0 bases to trimming and J lost 1 base; unmatched junction nucleotides: 1. CDR3 DNA: TGTGCCAGCAGCTTGGCGACTAGCGGCACAGATACGCAGTATTTT. This translates into CASSLATSGTDTQYF.

V is TRBV19 and J is TRBJ1-2, with D uncertain. There are 11 residues in the CDR3. V shed 7 bases and J shed 6 bases, with 9 bases lying between them. Germline lookup yields CDR1 LNHDA and CDR2 SQIVND (reference sequence). The CDR3 sequence is CASKVENGYTF. CDR3 DNA sequence: TGTGCCAGTAAGGTTGAAAATGGCTACACCTTC.

The chain carries TRBV28 and TRBJ2-4, with 8 nucleotides matching TRBD1. Germline V gene sequence: CDR1 MDHEN, CDR2 SYDVKM. The J segment lost 0 bases and the V segment lost 10 bases, leaving 8 bases of the junction unmatched. CDR3 length equals 15 residues. This chain's CDR3 is CATGQGKKAKNIQYF. The CDR3 nucleotides read TGTGCCACCGGACAGGGAAAGAAAGCCAAAAACATTCAGTACTTC.

V usage is TRBV2 and J usage is TRBJ2-1; 9 bases are shared with TRBD2. V was clipped by 8 bases and J by 6 bases; unmatched bases: 14. The germline V gene has CDR1 SNHLY and CDR2 FYNNEI. The CDR3 spans 16 residues. The chain's CDR3 is CASLFSGASGANEQFF. The DNA for the CDR3 is TGTGCCAGCCTGTTTTCTGGGGCTAGCGGGGCCAATGAGCAGTTCTTC.

This sequence joins TRBV4-3 and TRBJ1-4; D remains unclear. With 0 bases removed from V and 8 bases from J, the gap between germline ends came to 16 bases. Per the germline V gene, CDR1 is LGHNA and CDR2 is YSLEER. The CDR3 sequence is 16 residues long. The CDR3: CASSQDGYGIGEKLFF. CDR3 in DNA: TGCGCCAGCAGCCAAGACGGGTACGGGATCGGGGAAAAACTGTTTTTT.

The chain combines TRBV4-2 with TRBJ2-5; maybe TRBD2 (6 bases). Trimming shortened V by 6 bases and J by 2 bases, and 22 bases separated the two germline ends. The CDR3 is 17 residues long. Per the germline V gene, CDR1 is LGHNA and CDR2 is YNFKEQ. The CDR3 spells CASSPPGEGPGQETQYF. For the CDR3, the DNA is TGTGCCAGCAGTCCACCGGGGGAAGGGCCGGGGCAAGAGACCCAGTACTTC.

V is TRBV19 and J is TRBJ2-4; TRBD2 matches at 9 bases. Germline trimming cut 5 bases from V and 0 bases from J; bases unmatched to any gene: 5. The CDR3 is 16 residues long. Germline lookup yields CDR1 LNHDA and CDR2 SQIVND (reference sequence). The CDR3 DNA reads TGTGCCAGTAGTCCATCTAGCGGGGTAGCCAAAAACATTCAGTACTTC. Translation gives CASSPSSGVAKNIQYF. The full variable domain, with the rest looked up from reference TRBV19 and TRBJ2-4, is DGGITQSPKYLFRKEGQNVTLSCEQNLNHDAMYWYRQDPGQGLRLIYYSQIVNDFQKGDIAEGYSVSREKKESFPLTVTSAQKNPTAFYLCASSPSSGVAKNIQYFGAGTRLSVL.

The CDR3 is CASTSPGEYNEQFF. The CDR3 DNA reads as TGTGCCAGCACAAGCCCGGGGGAGTACAATGAGCAGTTCTTC. The chain couples TRBV11-1 to TRBJ2-1, with D perhaps matching TRBD2 (6 bases). CDR1 is SGHAT, CDR2 FQDESV, per germline (reference sequence). The CDR3 sequence is 14 residues long. The ends were cut back, 7 bases at V and 4 bases at J, with 14 bases in the middle.

The CDR3 protein is CAWSVGTGKGGSDQPQHF. CDR3 nucleotide sequence: TGTGCCTGGAGTGTAGGGACAGGAAAGGGGGGCTCAGATCAGCCCCAGCATTTT. V gene TRBV30 combines with J gene TRBJ1-5; 8 nucleotides match TRBD1. Germline CDR1 is GTSNPN and CDR2 is SVGIG (reference sequence). With 0 bases clipped from V and 5 bases from J, the junction kept 15 bases outside the gene matches. This CDR3 has 18 amino acids.

The table lists this clone with a count of one. The V call is TRBV11-1, the J call TRBJ2-7, with 12 bases fitting TRBD1. The CDR3 runs 19 residues. Germline V lookup: CDR1 SGHAT, CDR2 FQDESV (reference sequence). V gave up 3 bases and J gave up 6 bases; unmatched junction bases: 18. The CDR3 protein is CASSLAPGAGQGASAEQYF. The CDR3 nucleotides read TGTGCCAGCAGCTTGGCTCCCGGCGCGGGACAGGGGGCTTCTGCCGAGCAGTACTTC. The full variable domain, completed using reference TRBV11-1 and TRBJ2-7, is EAEVAQSPRYKITEKSQAVAFWCDPISGHATLYWYRQILGQGPELLVQFQDESVVDDSQLPKDRFSAERLKGVDSTLKIQPAELGDSAMYLCASSLAPGAGQGASAEQYFGPGTRLTVT.

The chain combines TRBV14 with TRBJ2-7, with 7 bases lining up with TRBD2. This CDR3 has 16 amino acids. Per germline, CDR1 SGHDN and CDR2 FVKESK. V shed 0 bases, J shed 1 base, and the junction held 6 bases outside the gene matches. CDR3: CASSQDPRTSSYEQYF. The DNA for the CDR3 is TGTGCCAGCAGCCAAGATCCCCGGACTAGTTCCTACGAGCAGTACTTC.

The chain uses TRBV4-1 and TRBJ2-1; TRBD2 is a possible D gene (7 bases). The ends were cut back, 0 bases at V and 9 bases at J, with 15 bases in the middle. Germline-derived CDR1 and CDR2 are MGHRA and YSYEKL. The CDR3 has 15 residues. This CDR3 is CASSQDRGGGFEQFF. In DNA form, the CDR3 reads TGCGCCAGCAGCCAAGATCGAGGGGGGGGATTTGAGCAGTTCTTC.

The gene calls are TRBV4-1 and TRBJ2-2; a weak D match, TRBD1 (6 bases). Per the germline V gene, CDR1 is MGHRA and CDR2 is YSYEKL. The CDR3 is made up of 20 amino acids. Trimming stripped 4 bases from V and 0 bases from J, with 24 bases between. The CDR3 spells CASSPPEPTGSNSNTGELFF. In nucleotides, the CDR3 is TGCGCCAGCAGCCCCCCTGAACCTACAGGGTCCAACTCGAACACCGGGGAGCTGTTTTTT.